A single sample is the source of the 14 T cell receptor beta chains below, sequenced in a study of CD4+ T cells in melanoma. Profiling relied on immunoSEQ multiplex PCR, and the TCRdb table lists in-frame clones only, not all of them. The table includes some 150,000 clones, about nine tenths detected once. These receptors all come from a human donor with melanoma.

This rearrangement joins TRBV18 to TRBJ1-5; D is unresolved. Germline CDR1 is KGHSH and CDR2 is LQKENI. Trimming cost V 1 base and J 0 bases, with 7 bases left between them. This CDR3 has 15 residues. The CDR3 bases are TGTGCCAGCTCACCACAGGCTGGTAGCAATCAGCCCCAGCATTTT. Translating gives CASSPQAGSNQPQHF.

This sequence joins TRBV12-5 and TRBJ1-6, with 9 bases that match TRBD1. Looked up from germline, CDR1 is LGHNT and CDR2 is FRNRAP. The CDR3 loop spans 14 amino acids. The V and J ends lost 5 bases and 14 bases, in that order; junction bases with no gene match: 10. This CDR3 reads CASGRDRAFTALHF. CDR3 nucleotides: TGTGCTAGTGGTCGGGACAGGGCCTTTACGGCCCTCCACTTT. Full variable domain (rest looked up from reference TRBV12-5 and TRBJ1-6): DARVTQTPRHKVTEMGQEVTMRCQPILGHNTVFWYRQTMMQGLELLAYFRNRAPLDDSGMPKDRFSAEMPDATLATLKIQPSEPRDSAVYFCASGRDRAFTALHFGNGTRLTVT.

V usage is TRBV5-1 and J usage is TRBJ2-2, with 7 positions matching TRBD2. J gave up 5 bases and V 5 bases, and 6 bases lay outside the gene matches. Germline V lookup: CDR1 SGHRS, CDR2 YFSETQ. The CDR3 runs to 14 residues. CDR3 loop: CASRPGAGTGELFF. The CDR3 nucleotides are TGCGCCAGCAGGCCGGGAGCGGGAACCGGGGAGCTGTTTTTT.

V is TRBV30 and J is TRBJ1-3; weak D call: TRBD1 (5 bases). The germline CDR1 and CDR2 sequences are GTSNPN and SVGIG (reference sequence). V lost 3 bases and J lost 0, with 9 bases in between. The CDR3 is made up of 14 amino acids. This CDR3 reads CAWRGGNSGNTIYF. The CDR3, as DNA: TGTGCCTGGAGGGGGGGAAACTCTGGAAACACCATATATTTT.

The chain recombines TRBV7-9 with TRBJ2-2; D is unresolved. Germline values: CDR1 SEHNR, CDR2 FQNEAQ (reference sequence). CDR3 length: 14 amino acids. Deletions cut 2 bases from V and 4 bases from J, with 8 bases between. This chain's CDR3 is CASSLLVGTGELFF. The CDR3 DNA sequence: TGTGCCAGCAGCTTACTCGTGGGCACCGGGGAGCTGTTTTTT. The variable domain in full, completed from reference TRBV7-9 and TRBJ2-2, reads DTGVSQNPRHKITKRGQNVTFRCDPISEHNRLYWYRQTLGQGPEFLTYFQNEAQLEKSRLLSDRFSAERPKGSFSTLEIQRTEQGDSAMYLCASSLLVGTGELFFGEGSRLTVL.

The chain links TRBV18 to TRBJ2-5, with a possible D match to TRBD2 (6 bases). Germline V gene sequence: CDR1 KGHSH, CDR2 LQKENI. The CDR3 spans 14 residues. V lost 0 bases, J lost 5 bases, and 10 bases lay in between. The CDR3 spells CASSPPLGRETQYF. CDR3 bases: TGTGCCAGCTCACCACCGCTAGGGAGGGAGACCCAGTACTTC.

The J gene is TRBJ1-4, the V gene TRBV25-1; TRBD1 might be the D (5 bases). The germline V and J ends were trimmed by 6 bases and 11 bases, with 22 bases remaining between them. CDR1 and CDR2 from the germline V gene are MGHDK and SYGVNS. There are 15 residues in the CDR3. In DNA form, the CDR3 reads TGTGCCAGCAGGGGGCAGGGAGGGTCTTCAAGGAAACTGTTTTTT. Its protein product is CASRGQGGSSRKLFF.

The rearrangement links TRBV15 to TRBJ1-6; 8 nucleotides agree with TRBD1. There are 15 residues in the CDR3. With V trimmed by 3 bases and J by 6 bases, 4 bases remained unmatched. CDR1 and CDR2 from the germline V gene are LNHNV and YYDKDF (reference sequence). The CDR3 reads CATSRQGAGNSPLHF. The CDR3 coding sequence is TGTGCCACCAGCAGGCAGGGGGCGGGTAATTCACCCCTCCACTTT.

This sequence joins TRBV2 and TRBJ1-6; D is undetermined. CDR1 is SNHLY and CDR2 is FYNNEI in the germline V gene. The CDR3 totals 14 residues. Trimming removed 8 bases from V and 5 bases from J, with 13 bases in between. The chain's CDR3 is CASRPTRNNSPLHF. For the CDR3, the DNA is TGTGCCAGCCGACCGACCCGTAATAATTCACCCCTCCACTTT.

The chain combines TRBV29-1 with TRBJ2-1, with D hard to call. Germline V gene lookup returns CDR1 SQVTM and CDR2 ANQGSEA. Trimming left V 3 bases short and J 15 bases short, with 15 bases between. The CDR3 is 11 residues long. CDR3 loop: CSVDLAGPTFF. CDR3 DNA sequence: TGCAGCGTTGACCTCGCAGGCCCGACGTTCTTC.

The V gene is TRBV9, the J gene TRBJ2-2, with 8 bases aligning to TRBD1. Germline values: CDR1 SGDLS, CDR2 YYNGEE. V dropped 4 bases and J dropped 7; count of bases not matched to a gene: 12. This CDR3 contains 16 residues. The CDR3 sequence: CASSPVDRVQSGELFF. DNA for the CDR3: TGTGCCAGCAGCCCCGTGGACAGGGTTCAAAGCGGGGAGCTGTTTTTT.

This clone was recorded only once. J is TRBJ1-5 and V is TRBV12-5, with D uncertain. Looked up from germline, CDR1 is LGHNT and CDR2 is FRNRAP. CDR3 length equals 12 residues. CDR3 nucleotide sequence: TGTGCATCGTCGGGCCAAAATCAGCCCCAGCATTTT. Its translation: CASSGQNQPQHF. The full variable domain, completed using reference TRBV12-5 and TRBJ1-5, is DARVTQTPRHKVTEMGQEVTMRCQPILGHNTVFWYRQTMMQGLELLAYFRNRAPLDDSGMPKDRFSAEMPDATLATLKIQPSEPRDSAVYFCASSGQNQPQHFGDGTRLSIL.

V usage is TRBV11-3 and J usage is TRBJ1-1, with D hard to call. CDR3 length equals 13 residues. V was clipped by 3 bases and J by 2 bases, with 7 bases between them. Germline-derived CDR1 and CDR2 are SGHNT and YENEEA. The CDR3 sequence: CASSFRANTEAFF. CDR3 in DNA: TGTGCCAGCAGCTTTAGGGCCAACACTGAAGCTTTCTTT.

The chain recombines TRBV9 with TRBJ2-6, with D unresolved. Per the germline V gene, CDR1 is SGDLS and CDR2 is YYNGEE. This CDR3 comprises 13 residues. Trimming removed 1 base at V and 3 bases at J, with 2 bases between. The DNA of the CDR3 is TGTGCCAGCAGCGTACTTGGGGCCAACGTCCTGACTTTC. This sequence encodes CASSVLGANVLTF. The full variable domain, with the rest looked up from reference TRBV9 and TRBJ2-6, is DSGVTQTPKHLITATGQRVTLRCSPRSGDLSVYWYQQSLDQGLQFLIQYYNGEERAKGNILERFSAQQFPDLHSELNLSSLELGDSALYFCASSVLGANVLTFGAGSRLTVL.